The 32 T cell receptor beta chains given below trace back to one sample, sequenced in a study of CD8 T cells in ankylosing spondylitis. Study conclusions and caveats: Roughly 8 highly homologous variants made up a TCR beta motif that seemed to typify ankylosing spondylitis blood.

TCRdb passed the 5' RACE reads through MiXCR, listing each CDR3 protein once. Of about 440,000 distinct CDR3 sequences in the sample, approximately 17% are singletons; the top ten hold 1%. These receptors' targets are unknown. The sequencing input was blood, either unsorted or a sorted T cell fraction (not recorded which). All receptors come from a male donor with ankylosing spondylitis.

This clonotype was seen a handful of times. The CDR3 spells CASSSRDRVDYEQYF. CDR3 DNA: TGTGCCAGCAGCTCCAGAGACAGGGTCGACTACGAGCAGTACTTC. This chain joins TRBV11-2 and TRBJ2-7, with 7 bases lining up with TRBD1. Looked up from germline, CDR1 is SGHAT and CDR2 is FQNNGV. The CDR3 length is 15 residues. The trim removed 4 bases at V and 3 bases at J, leaving 9 bases unmatched.

The gene calls are TRBV29-1 and TRBJ1-1, with 10 bases that match TRBD1. Trimming took 4 bases from V and 6 from J; bases not matched to a gene: 2. This CDR3 spans 12 amino acids. CDR1 SQVTM and CDR2 ANQGSEA come from the germline V gene. CDR3 bases: TGCAGCGTTGGGACAGGGGGGGCTGAAGCTTTCTTT. Encoded protein: CSVGTGGAEAFF.

V is TRBV20-1 and J is TRBJ2-1; 9 nucleotides line up with TRBD2. V lost 6 bases to trimming and J lost 5 bases; unmatched junction nucleotides: 11. The germline V gene has CDR1 DFQATT and CDR2 SNEGSKA (reference sequence). The CDR3 totals 15 residues. Written as DNA, the CDR3 is TGCAGTGCCGAGACTAGCGGCAAACAGAACAATGAGCAGTTCTTC. As protein: CSAETSGKQNNEQFF.

This clonotype was counted many times. This rearrangement joins TRBV3-1 to TRBJ2-1, with 7 bases identical to TRBD2. The CDR3 has 13 amino acids. The V gene's germline CDR1 is LGHDT and CDR2 YNNKEL (reference sequence). V lost 6 bases and J lost 5; bases outside the gene matches: 4. The CDR3 loop reads CASRRLADNEQFF. The CDR3 nucleotides read TGTGCCAGCAGGCGGCTAGCGGACAATGAGCAGTTCTTC.

This chain joins TRBV28 and TRBJ2-7; the D gene could be TRBD1 or TRBD2 (6 bases each). V was shortened by 5 bases and J by 3 bases, with 20 bases between the two germline ends. This CDR3 has 16 amino acids. CDR1 is MDHEN and CDR2 is SYDVKM in the germline V gene. For the CDR3, the DNA is TGTGCCAGCAGTACAGACGCGTGGGGGGCCGTCTACGAGCAGTACTTC. Protein sequence: CASSTDAWGAVYEQYF.

The CDR3 bases are TGTGCCAGCAGCGCGCGAGACAGGGGGAGAGGCGGCTACACCTTC. It yields the protein CASSARDRGRGGYTF. The V and J genes are TRBV7-2 and TRBJ1-2, with 9 bases fitting TRBD1. This CDR3 region has 15 residues. J gave up 8 bases and V 5 bases, and 12 bases lay outside the gene matches. CDR1 and CDR2 (germline): SGHTA, FQGNSA.

This clonotype has more than one count but fewer than ten. The chain is built from TRBV28 and TRBJ2-7; D is unclear. The CDR3 sequence is 15 residues long. Looked up from germline, CDR1 is MDHEN and CDR2 is SYDVKM. V lost 5 bases, J lost 6 bases, and 20 bases lay in between. CDR3 loop: CASSPPLAGPGEQYF. The CDR3 DNA sequence: TGTGCCAGCAGTCCCCCCTTGGCTGGGCCCGGCGAGCAGTACTTC.

The V and J genes are TRBV2 and TRBJ2-2; 13 bases are a match to TRBD2. The germline V gene has CDR1 SNHLY and CDR2 FYNNEI. J lost 4 bases, V lost 5 bases, and 4 bases had no gene match. The CDR3 length is 16 residues. CDR3 nucleotides: TGTGCCAGCAGTCAGACTAGCGGGGGGTTCACCGGGGAGCTGTTTTTT. It yields the protein CASSQTSGGFTGELFF.

The chain carries TRBV7-2 and TRBJ1-5; the match to TRBD1 covers 7 bases. CDR1 is SGHTA, CDR2 FQGNSA, per germline. The CDR3 contains 15 residues. V lost 3 bases and J lost 3; bases outside the gene matches: 5. The chain's CDR3 is CASSFRTGVNQPQHF. The CDR3 bases are TGTGCCAGCAGCTTCCGGACAGGAGTCAATCAGCCCCAGCATTTT.

This clonotype was counted ten times or more. CDR3 nucleotides: TGCAGTGCTAGAGCCCACACCGGGACAGGGGGTCAGCCCTACGAGCAGTACTTC. It yields the protein CSARAHTGTGGQPYEQYF. The chain couples TRBV20-1 to TRBJ2-7; 11 bases map to TRBD1. CDR1 and CDR2 (germline): DFQATT, SNEGSKA (reference sequence). J gave up 2 bases and V 1 base, and 13 bases lay outside the gene matches. CDR3 length: 18 amino acids.

This clonotype appeared a few times. The genes are TRBV6-1 and TRBJ1-2; 11 nucleotides match TRBD1. V was clipped by 6 bases and J by 7 bases; unmatched bases: 13. There are 16 residues in the CDR3. Germline values: CDR1 MNHNS, CDR2 SASEGT. The CDR3: CASRDRDRGFSGGYTF. The CDR3 DNA is TGTGCCAGCAGGGACCGGGACAGGGGGTTTTCGGGTGGCTACACCTTC.

The chain combines TRBV7-2 with TRBJ1-2, with 7 positions matching TRBD1. The CDR3 covers 16 residues. With 2 bases clipped from V and 4 bases from J, the junction kept 10 bases outside the gene matches. CDR1 and CDR2 (germline): SGHTA, FQGNSA. The CDR3 sequence is CASSLFAGQRAYGYTF. The CDR3, as DNA: TGTGCCAGCAGCTTATTTGCGGGACAGCGAGCCTATGGCTACACCTTC.

The chain carries TRBV5-8 and TRBJ2-3, with 11 nucleotides matching TRBD1. The junction had 6 bases not matched to a gene; V was cut back by 5 bases and J by 1 base. CDR3 length equals 16 residues. The V gene's germline CDR1 is SGHTS and CDR2 YDEGEE. The CDR3 spells CASSPGQGAGTDTQYF. The CDR3 DNA reads TGTGCCAGCAGTCCTGGACAGGGGGCCGGCACAGATACGCAGTATTTT.

The chain joins TRBV4-2 to TRBJ2-5, with D maybe TRBD2 (5 bases). Trimming removed 1 base from V and 5 bases from J, with 11 bases in between. The CDR3 loop spans 14 amino acids. CDR1 and CDR2 (germline): LGHNA, YNFKEQ. In DNA form, the CDR3 reads TGTGCCAGCAGCCAAGGGAGGACCCCGGAGACCCAGTACTTC. Protein product: CASSQGRTPETQYF.

This clonotype was detected a few times. The V call is TRBV6-1, the J call TRBJ2-7; TRBD2 agrees at 12 bases. Per the germline V gene, CDR1 is MNHNS and CDR2 is SASEGT. The CDR3 is made up of 16 amino acids. The J segment lost 1 base and the V segment lost 6 bases, leaving 7 bases of the junction unmatched. The CDR3 here is CASRPPGLAGSYEQYF. CDR3 in DNA: TGTGCCAGCAGACCGCCGGGACTAGCGGGTTCCTACGAGCAGTACTTC.

The table lists this clonotype with a few counts. The chain joins TRBV7-2 to TRBJ2-7; 8 positions agree with TRBD2. Trimming took 4 bases from V and 1 from J; bases not matched to a gene: 9. The CDR3 loop spans 16 amino acids. Germline V gives CDR1 SGHTA, CDR2 FQGNSA. For the CDR3, the DNA is TGTGCCAGCAGCTCCGGGGGGGTCCGAGGGTCCTACGAGCAGTACTTC. This sequence encodes CASSSGGVRGSYEQYF. The full variable domain, completed using reference TRBV7-2 and TRBJ2-7, is GAGVSQSPSNKVTEKGKDVELRCDPISGHTALYWYRQSLGQGLEFLIYFQGNSAPDKSGLPSDRFSAERTGGSVSTLTIQRTQQEDSAVYLCASSSGGVRGSYEQYFGPGTRLTVT.

This rearrangement joins TRBV5-1 to TRBJ1-3; the D is unclear. The CDR3 sequence is 15 residues long. V dropped 0 bases and J dropped 0 bases, with 7 bases sitting between them. From germline, CDR1 is SGHRS and CDR2 YFSETQ. CDR3 in DNA: TGCGCCAGCAGCTTGGACACGTACTCTGGAAACACCATATATTTT. It yields the protein CASSLDTYSGNTIYF.

Ten or more counts support this clonotype. As DNA, the CDR3 is TGTGCCAGCAGCCCACTAGGCCACGAGCAGTACTTC. Its protein product is CASSPLGHEQYF. This chain joins TRBV12-3 or TRBV12-4 and TRBJ2-7; D might be TRBD2 (5 bases). CDR3 length: 12 amino acids. Trimming took off 6 bases at V and 5 bases at J, with 11 bases between the two ends.

In this sample, this clonotype turned up a few times. The junction and the germline gene differ at one end; a read error may be behind it. This CDR3 is CASSPGGSEGSF. CDR3 bases: TGTGCCAGCAGCCCCGGAGGTTCCGAGGGGTCCTTC. This sequence joins TRBV7-9 and TRBJ2-7; perhaps D is TRBD1 or TRBD2 (5 bases each). The CDR3 is 12 residues long. Germline V gene lookup returns CDR1 SEHNR and CDR2 FQNEAQ (reference sequence).

This sequence joins TRBV19 and TRBJ2-7; D not certain. The CDR3 runs 13 residues. Trimming shortened V by 7 bases and J by 5 bases, and 15 bases separated the two germline ends. Germline CDR1 is LNHDA and CDR2 is SQIVND (reference sequence). In nucleotides, the CDR3 is TGTGCCAGTAAGGGTATAAACTCACACGAGCAGTACTTC. It codes for CASKGINSHEQYF.

V is TRBV5-1 and J is TRBJ2-1; 7 bases are shared with TRBD2. V lost 0 bases, J lost 0 bases, and 9 bases stayed unmatched. This CDR3 spans 18 amino acids. The V gene's germline CDR1 is SGHRS and CDR2 YFSETQ. CDR3 DNA sequence: TGCGCCAGCAGCTTGGGTTTGGGCGGGAGTTACTCCTACAATGAGCAGTTCTTC. Translation gives CASSLGLGGSYSYNEQFF.

Only a few counts were recorded for this clonotype. The chain uses TRBV2 and TRBJ1-1; a possible D gene is TRBD1 (6 bases). Trimming left V 6 bases short and J 2 bases short, with 16 bases between. The germline V gene encodes CDR1 SNHLY and CDR2 FYNNEI. The CDR3 extends over 15 amino acids. CDR3 loop: CASSRRATGNTEAFF. The CDR3 DNA is TGTGCCAGCAGCCGAAGGGCGACAGGCAACACTGAAGCTTTCTTT. The full variable domain, its missing parts supplied by reference TRBV2 and TRBJ1-1, is EPEVTQTPSHQVTQMGQEVILRCVPISNHLYFYWYRQILGQKVEFLVSFYNNEISEKSEIFDDQFSVERPDGSNFTLKIRSTKLEDSAMYFCASSRRATGNTEAFFGQGTRLTVV.

A remark on this clonotype: This clone may be a read error of a much larger clone one base away. The conserved phenylalanine or tryptophan normally closing the CDR3 is absent here, so this likely arose from a read error. This sequence joins TRBV12-3 or TRBV12-4 and TRBJ2-5; 9 positions match TRBD1. V dropped 6 bases and J dropped 5; count of bases not matched to a gene: 7. The CDR3 totals 14 residues. The CDR3 loop reads CASSPGQGWETQYV. The CDR3 DNA reads as TGTGCCAGCAGCCCGGGACAGGGATGGGAGACCCAGTACGTC.

This clonotype was seen a few times. The genes are TRBV28 and TRBJ2-7; 12 nucleotides align to TRBD2. V trimming: 6 bases; J trimming: 3 bases; junction bases outside the gene matches: 6. This CDR3 spans 15 amino acids. Germline values: CDR1 MDHEN, CDR2 SYDVKM. The DNA of the CDR3 is TGTGCCAGCAGGGACCCGGGACTAGCGGGCTACGAGCAGTACTTC. Translation: CASRDPGLAGYEQYF.

The V and J genes are TRBV9 and TRBJ1-1; TRBD1 might be the D (5 bases). Germline V gives CDR1 SGDLS, CDR2 YYNGEE. This CDR3 spans 14 amino acids. Between the trimmed V and J ends, which lost 3 bases and 1 base, there was a span of 10 bases. The CDR3 DNA reads TGTGCCAGCAGCGCGGGACCCAAGAACACTGAAGCTTTCTTT. Protein: CASSAGPKNTEAFF.

This clonotype was detected many times. This sequence joins TRBV29-1 and TRBJ2-1, with 9 bases that match TRBD2. The CDR3 has 13 amino acids. Germline values: CDR1 SQVTM, CDR2 ANQGSEA. J lost 5 bases, V lost 7 bases, and 6 bases had no gene match. The CDR3 bases are TGCAGCGGCACCGGGACTAGCCACAATGAGCAGTTCTTC. This codes for CSGTGTSHNEQFF.

This clonotype was seen a handful of times. V and J are TRBV29-1 and TRBJ1-1, with 9 bases matching TRBD1. The CDR3 consists of 14 residues. V lost 8 bases, J lost 1 base, and 8 bases stayed unmatched. CDR1 is SQVTM, CDR2 ANQGSEA, per germline. CDR3 in amino acids: CSSLGTGQNTEAFF. CDR3 DNA: TGCAGCAGTCTCGGGACAGGGCAGAACACTGAAGCTTTCTTT.

This chain uses TRBV28 with TRBJ1-2, with 8 bases aligning to TRBD1. Trimming at V came to 2 bases and at J to 3 bases, leaving 2 bases not matched to a gene. This CDR3 is 14 amino acids long. Germline values: CDR1 MDHEN, CDR2 SYDVKM. The CDR3 region is CASSLNRGDYGYTF. The CDR3 DNA reads TGTGCCAGCAGTTTAAACAGGGGGGACTATGGCTACACCTTC.

This clonotype was found many times. The gene calls are TRBV5-1 and TRBJ2-7; possible D gene TRBD2, 5 bases. The CDR3 runs to 13 residues. Trimming removed 2 bases at V and 4 bases at J, with 10 bases between. CDR1 and CDR2 (germline): SGHRS, YFSETQ. CDR3 sequence (DNA): TGCGCCAGCAGCTTAGCGGATGGGTACGAGCAGTACTTC. Encoded protein: CASSLADGYEQYF.

This clonotype has only a few counts. The rearrangement links TRBV25-1 to TRBJ2-5; 11 bases line up with TRBD1. Germline CDR1 and CDR2: MGHDK and SYGVNS. The V segment lost 6 bases and the J segment 6 bases; nucleotides outside the gene matches: 6. The CDR3 has 14 amino acids. The CDR3 DNA reads as TGTGCCAGCAGGGAAGGGACAGGGGGGAAGACCCAGTACTTC. Its protein product is CASREGTGGKTQYF.

This chain connects TRBV5-1 to TRBJ1-1; D gene ambiguous. The CDR3 loop spans 13 amino acids. The germline V gene has CDR1 SGHRS and CDR2 YFSETQ. V was shortened by 1 base and J by 1 base, with 5 bases between the two germline ends. CDR3 sequence reads: CASSLISNTEAFF. The CDR3 region has the DNA TGCGCCAGCAGCTTGATATCGAACACTGAAGCTTTCTTT. Supplemented by reference TRBV5-1 and TRBJ1-1, the full variable domain reads KAGVTQTPRYLIKTRGQQVTLSCSPISGHRSVSWYQQTPGQGLQFLFEYFSETQRNKGNFPGRFSGRQFSNSRSEMNVSTLELGDSALYLCASSLISNTEAFFGQGTRLTVV.

This chain connects TRBV5-1 to TRBJ2-1; no firm D call. The germline gives CDR1 SGHRS, CDR2 YFSETQ. The CDR3 consists of 15 residues. V was trimmed by 6 bases and J by 0 bases, leaving 13 bases between them. In nucleotides, the CDR3 is TGCGCCAGCAACCCCCGTGTAAGCTCCTACAATGAGCAGTTCTTC. As protein: CASNPRVSSYNEQFF.